These 18 T cell receptor beta chains originate from one sample sequenced in a study of blood T cell repertoires in COVID-19. TCRdb's table, derived via immunoSEQ multiplex PCR, lists solely in-frame clones and lacks some. Counted here are about 200,000 clones, more than 85% occurring once; the ten biggest clones make up under 2.5%. Sequences were obtained from peripheral blood. These receptors were collected from a man aged 35 to 55 with active or convalescent COVID-19.

The count of this clone is one. J is TRBJ1-2 and V is TRBV12-5, with TRBD1 matching 10 bases. Losses at the gene ends were 3 bases for V and 3 bases for J; bases not matched to a gene: 4. Germline-derived CDR1 and CDR2 are LGHNT and FRNRAP. The CDR3 runs to 15 residues. Written as DNA, the CDR3 is TGTGCTAGTGGTTTTAGCGGGACAGGGGACTATGGCTACACCTTC. This sequence encodes CASGFSGTGDYGYTF. The whole variable domain, remainder taken from reference TRBV12-5 and TRBJ1-2, is DARVTQTPRHKVTEMGQEVTMRCQPILGHNTVFWYRQTMMQGLELLAYFRNRAPLDDSGMPKDRFSAEMPDATLATLKIQPSEPRDSAVYFCASGFSGTGDYGYTFGSGTRLTVV.

This clone was seen more than once but under ten times. The CDR3 sequence: CASSDRPGTGGNLNTIYF. The CDR3, as DNA: TGTGCCAGCAGTGACCGACCCGGGACAGGGGGTAATCTAAACACCATATATTTT. This chain connects TRBV28 to TRBJ1-3, with TRBD1 matching over 11 bases. Germline CDR1 is MDHEN and CDR2 is SYDVKM. The CDR3 is made up of 18 amino acids. Trimming took 5 bases from V and 6 from J; bases not matched to a gene: 15. The whole variable domain, filled in from reference TRBV28 and TRBJ1-3, reads DVKVTQSSRYLVKRTGEKVFLECVQDMDHENMFWYRQDPGLGLRLIYFSYDVKMKEKGDIPEGYSVSREKKERFSLILESASTNQTSMYLCASSDRPGTGGNLNTIYFGEGSWLTVV.

The chain is built from TRBV5-4 and TRBJ2-5; 9 nucleotides line up with TRBD2. Germline assignment: CDR1 SGHNT and CDR2 YYREEE (reference sequence). Germline trimming cut 4 bases from V and 3 bases from J; bases unmatched to any gene: 4. This CDR3 is 14 amino acids long. This CDR3 is CASSHLAGEETQYF. DNA of the CDR3: TGTGCCAGCAGCCATTTAGCGGGAGAAGAGACCCAGTACTTC.

CDR3: CASSSNVDEQFF. In DNA form, the CDR3 reads TGTGCCAGCAGTTCGAACGTAGATGAGCAGTTCTTC. J is TRBJ2-1 and V is TRBV5-4; D call uncertain. This CDR3 is built from 12 residues. The V gene's germline CDR1 is SGHNT and CDR2 YYREEE (reference sequence). The V and J ends lost 5 bases and 8 bases respectively, with 11 bases between them.

The chain recombines TRBV19 with TRBJ2-5; D is uncertain. Per germline, CDR1 LNHDA and CDR2 SQIVND (reference sequence). The CDR3 consists of 14 residues. V lost 3 bases to trimming and J lost 2 bases, with 10 bases between them. The CDR3 nucleotides read TGTGCCAGTAGTATCGTTGGCAGACAAGAGACCCAGTACTTC. Translation: CASSIVGRQETQYF.

The rearrangement uses TRBV2 and TRBJ1-1; 8 bases align to TRBD1. The CDR3 is 15 residues long. Unmatched junction bases numbered 7, after V lost 6 bases and J lost 1 base. Germline values: CDR1 SNHLY, CDR2 FYNNEI. The CDR3, as DNA: TGTGCCAGCAGGGCCCGGCAGGGGGCGAACACTGAAGCTTTCTTT. It translates to CASRARQGANTEAFF.

The chain couples TRBV30 to TRBJ1-1, with TRBD1 as a possible D gene (6 bases). Germline values: CDR1 GTSNPN, CDR2 SVGIG (reference sequence). The CDR3 runs 14 residues. V was pared by 3 bases and J by 2 bases, with 13 bases between. The CDR3 region has the DNA TGTGCCTGGAGGGGAGGGACATCCAACACTGAAGCTTTCTTT. Its protein product is CAWRGGTSNTEAFF.

V and J are TRBV19 and TRBJ1-3, with unresolved D. There are 15 residues in the CDR3. V lost 2 bases and J 0 bases, leaving 8 bases between the germline ends. CDR1 is LNHDA and CDR2 is SQIVND in the germline V gene (reference sequence). CDR3 coding DNA: TGTGCCAGTAGTATACAAACCGGCTCTGGAAACACCATATATTTT. The encoded protein is CASSIQTGSGNTIYF.

The chain couples TRBV2 to TRBJ1-3, with no clear D. Germline values: CDR1 SNHLY, CDR2 FYNNEI. Trimming shortened V by 2 bases and J by 4 bases, and 9 bases separated the two germline ends. The CDR3 has 14 residues. The CDR3 sequence is CASSELREGNTIYF. CDR3 coding DNA: TGTGCCAGCAGTGAACTTCGGGAGGGAAACACCATATATTTT.

This rearrangement joins TRBV7-6 to TRBJ2-2; D gene uncertain. Germline CDR1 is SGHVS and CDR2 is FNYEAQ. The CDR3 length is 13 residues. V lost 3 bases to trimming and J lost 8 bases, with 10 bases between them. The CDR3 coding sequence is TGTGCCAGCAGCTTGGCCGCAGGTGGGGAGCTGTTTTTT. Protein: CASSLAAGGELFF.

This sequence joins TRBV5-1 and TRBJ2-7; TRBD1 agrees at 7 bases. Germline V CDR1 and CDR2: SGHRS, YFSETQ. This CDR3 is 15 amino acids long. Trimming at V came to 3 bases and at J to 0 bases, leaving 6 bases not matched to a gene. In DNA form, the CDR3 reads TGCGCCAGCAGCTCACACAGGGGCAGCTCCTACGAGCAGTACTTC. Encoded protein: CASSSHRGSSYEQYF.

This clone was seen just once. The rearrangement joins TRBV27 to TRBJ2-7, with 7 bases fitting TRBD1. J gave up 0 bases and V 5 bases, and 7 bases lay outside the gene matches. CDR3 length equals 15 residues. The V gene's germline CDR1 is MNHEY and CDR2 SMNVEV (reference sequence). The CDR3 DNA sequence: TGTGCCAGCAGTGACAGGGTCCGAAGCTCCTACGAGCAGTACTTC. As protein: CASSDRVRSSYEQYF.

The chain combines TRBV25-1 with TRBJ1-2; the match to TRBD1 covers 8 bases. Germline CDR1 MGHDK, CDR2 SYGVNS. The J segment lost 2 bases and the V segment lost 4 bases, leaving 9 bases of the junction unmatched. The CDR3 spans 16 residues. CDR3 residues: CASSARDRRSNYGYTF. The DNA for the CDR3 is TGTGCCAGCAGTGCACGGGACAGGAGGTCAAACTATGGCTACACCTTC.

This rearrangement joins TRBV30 to TRBJ2-3; D gene unclear. Trimming removed 0 bases at V and 2 bases at J, with 9 bases between. This CDR3 has 14 amino acids. Germline CDR1 and CDR2: GTSNPN and SVGIG (reference sequence). The CDR3 region has the DNA TGTGCCTGGAGTGTATCCCAAAACACAGATACGCAGTATTTT. Residues: CAWSVSQNTDTQYF.

This clone has only a few counts. The rearrangement uses TRBV9 and TRBJ2-1; 9 positions match TRBD2. Germline values: CDR1 SGDLS, CDR2 YYNGEE. With 4 bases clipped from V and 0 bases from J, the junction kept 2 bases outside the gene matches. The CDR3 loop spans 15 amino acids. The CDR3 region has the DNA TGTGCCAGCAGCATTAGCGGGAGCTCCTACAATGAGCAGTTCTTC. It encodes CASSISGSSYNEQFF.

The V and J genes are TRBV27 and TRBJ1-5, with 7 nucleotides matching TRBD1. CDR1 is MNHEY, CDR2 SMNVEV, per germline (reference sequence). The length of the CDR3 is 17 residues. V shed 2 bases, J shed 4 bases, and the junction held 11 bases outside the gene matches. DNA for the CDR3: TGTGCCAGCAGTTTAGTCTACCTAGGGGGCAGTAATCAGCCCCAGCATTTT. It encodes CASSLVYLGGSNQPQHF.

The genes are TRBV5-5 and TRBJ2-1; perhaps TRBD1 as D (6 bases). The CDR3 has 16 residues. V was clipped by 0 bases and J by 8 bases, with 18 bases between them. Germline assignment: CDR1 SGHKS and CDR2 YYEKEE (reference sequence). CDR3 region: CASSLAWGRGIDEQFF. The CDR3 DNA reads TGTGCCAGCAGCTTGGCTTGGGGCAGGGGTATTGATGAGCAGTTCTTC.

The chain recombines TRBV28 with TRBJ1-2; no definite D call. Germline V gives CDR1 MDHEN, CDR2 SYDVKM. Between the trimmed V and J ends, which lost 2 bases and 9 bases, there was a span of 13 bases. The CDR3 contains 13 residues. The CDR3 DNA follows: TGTGCCAGCAGTTTACGCCAGGATAGTAGCTACACCTTC. It codes for CASSLRQDSSYTF.